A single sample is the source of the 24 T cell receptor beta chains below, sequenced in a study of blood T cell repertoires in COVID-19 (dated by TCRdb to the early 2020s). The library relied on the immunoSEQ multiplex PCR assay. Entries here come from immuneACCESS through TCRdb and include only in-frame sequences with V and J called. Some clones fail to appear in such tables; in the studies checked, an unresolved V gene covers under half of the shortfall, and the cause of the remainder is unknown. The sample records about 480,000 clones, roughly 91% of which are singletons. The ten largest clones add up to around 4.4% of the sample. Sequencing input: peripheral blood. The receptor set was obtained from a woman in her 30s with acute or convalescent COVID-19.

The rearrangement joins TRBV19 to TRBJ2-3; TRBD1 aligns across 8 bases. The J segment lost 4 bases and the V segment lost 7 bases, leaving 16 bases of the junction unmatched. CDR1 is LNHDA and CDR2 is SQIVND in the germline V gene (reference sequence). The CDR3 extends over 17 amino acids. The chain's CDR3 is CASTDFGTGEAADTQYF. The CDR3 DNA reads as TGTGCCAGTACGGACTTCGGGACAGGTGAGGCCGCAGATACGCAGTATTTT.

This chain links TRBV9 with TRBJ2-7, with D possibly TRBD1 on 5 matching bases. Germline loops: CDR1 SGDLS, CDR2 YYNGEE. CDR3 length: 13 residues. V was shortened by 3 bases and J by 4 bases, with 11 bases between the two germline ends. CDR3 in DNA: TGTGCCAGCAGCGGGACACCTGAGTACGAGCAGTACTTC. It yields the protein CASSGTPEYEQYF.

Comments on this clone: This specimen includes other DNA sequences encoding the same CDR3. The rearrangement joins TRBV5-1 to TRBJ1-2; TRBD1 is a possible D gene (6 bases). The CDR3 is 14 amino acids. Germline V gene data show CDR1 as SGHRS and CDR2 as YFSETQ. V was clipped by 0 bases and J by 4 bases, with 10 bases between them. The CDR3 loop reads CASSLAQGSYGYTF. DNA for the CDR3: TGCGCCAGCAGCTTGGCCCAGGGGAGCTATGGCTACACCTTC.

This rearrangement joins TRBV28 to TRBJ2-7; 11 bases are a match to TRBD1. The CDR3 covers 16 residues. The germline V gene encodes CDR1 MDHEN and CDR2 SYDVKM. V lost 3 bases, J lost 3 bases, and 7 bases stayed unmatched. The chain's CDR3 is CASSFYSGTGGYEQYF. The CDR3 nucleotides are TGTGCCAGCAGTTTTTATAGTGGGACAGGGGGCTACGAGCAGTACTTC.

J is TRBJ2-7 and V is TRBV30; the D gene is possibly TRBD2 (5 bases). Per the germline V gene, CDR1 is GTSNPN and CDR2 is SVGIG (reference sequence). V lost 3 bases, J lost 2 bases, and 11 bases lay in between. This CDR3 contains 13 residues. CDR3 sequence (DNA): TGTGCCTGGAGGGGCCAGCGGACCTACGAGCAGTACTTC. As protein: CAWRGQRTYEQYF.

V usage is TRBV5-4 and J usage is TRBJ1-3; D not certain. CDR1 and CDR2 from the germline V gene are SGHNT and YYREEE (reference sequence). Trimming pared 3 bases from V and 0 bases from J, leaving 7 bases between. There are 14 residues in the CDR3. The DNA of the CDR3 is TGTGCCAGCAGCTCCTACAGCTCTGGAAACACCATATATTTT. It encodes CASSSYSSGNTIYF.

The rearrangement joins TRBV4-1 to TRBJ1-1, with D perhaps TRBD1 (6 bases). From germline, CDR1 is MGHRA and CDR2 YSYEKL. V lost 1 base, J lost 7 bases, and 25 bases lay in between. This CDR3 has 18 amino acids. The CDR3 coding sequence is TGCGCCAGCAGCCAAGTAATACGACAGGTTGGGGGTGGCATTGAAGCTTTCTTT. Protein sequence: CASSQVIRQVGGGIEAFF.

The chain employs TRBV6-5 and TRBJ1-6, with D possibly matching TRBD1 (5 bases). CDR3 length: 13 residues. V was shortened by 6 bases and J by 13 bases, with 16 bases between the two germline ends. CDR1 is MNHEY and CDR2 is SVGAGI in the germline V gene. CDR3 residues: CASRQGVSSPLHF. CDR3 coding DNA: TGTGCCAGCAGACAAGGGGTTAGCTCCCCCCTCCACTTT.

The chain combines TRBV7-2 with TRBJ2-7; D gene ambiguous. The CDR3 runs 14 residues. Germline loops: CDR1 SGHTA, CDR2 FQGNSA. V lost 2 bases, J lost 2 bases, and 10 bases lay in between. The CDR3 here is CASSLLQATYEQYF. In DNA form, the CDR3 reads TGTGCCAGCAGCTTATTGCAGGCGACCTACGAGCAGTACTTC.

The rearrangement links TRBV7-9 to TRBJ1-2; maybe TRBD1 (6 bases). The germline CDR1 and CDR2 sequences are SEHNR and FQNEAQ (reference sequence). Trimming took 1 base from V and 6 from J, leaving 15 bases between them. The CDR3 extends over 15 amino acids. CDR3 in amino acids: CASSLDLDSPHGYTF. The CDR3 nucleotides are TGTGCCAGCAGCTTAGATTTGGACAGCCCCCATGGCTACACCTTC.

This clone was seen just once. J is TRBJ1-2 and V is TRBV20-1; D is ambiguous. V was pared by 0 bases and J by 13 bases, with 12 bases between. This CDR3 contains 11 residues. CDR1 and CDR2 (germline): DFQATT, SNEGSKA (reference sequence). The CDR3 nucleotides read TGCAGTGCTAGAGAGGCGGGTTTGGCCACCTTC. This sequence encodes CSAREAGLATF.

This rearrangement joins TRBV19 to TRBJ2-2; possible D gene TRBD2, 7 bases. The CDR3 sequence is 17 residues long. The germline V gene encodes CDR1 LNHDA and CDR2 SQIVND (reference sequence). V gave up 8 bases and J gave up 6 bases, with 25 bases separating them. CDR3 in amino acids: CASFGGASGSFAGELFF. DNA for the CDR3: TGTGCCAGTTTTGGGGGGGCATCAGGCAGTTTCGCCGGGGAGCTGTTTTTT.

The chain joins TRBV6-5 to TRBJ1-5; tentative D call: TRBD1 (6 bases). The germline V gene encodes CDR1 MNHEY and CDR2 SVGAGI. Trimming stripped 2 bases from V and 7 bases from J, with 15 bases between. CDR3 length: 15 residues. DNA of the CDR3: TGTGCCAGCAGTTACGATGGGGGCAAGGGCCAGCCCCAGCATTTT. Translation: CASSYDGGKGQPQHF.

The CDR3 region has the DNA TGTGCCACCAGTGATTCTGAGCCGCTTGTGCGAGGGACCCAGTACTTC. It translates to CATSDSEPLVRGTQYF. V gene TRBV24-1 combines with J gene TRBJ2-5; unclear D gene. The CDR3 is 16 amino acids. Germline V CDR1 and CDR2: KGHDR, SFDVKD. V was shortened by 2 bases and J by 7 bases, with 19 bases between the two germline ends.

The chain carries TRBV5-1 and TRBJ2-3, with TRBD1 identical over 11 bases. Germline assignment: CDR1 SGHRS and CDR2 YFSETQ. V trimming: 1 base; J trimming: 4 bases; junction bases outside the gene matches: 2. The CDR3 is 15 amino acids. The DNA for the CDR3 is TGCGCCAGCAGCTTGCAGGGACAGGGGGCAGATACGCAGTATTTT. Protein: CASSLQGQGADTQYF.

The CDR3 DNA reads TGCAGCGTTCGAGACGGGAACTATGGCTACACCTTC. This gives the protein CSVRDGNYGYTF. The chain uses TRBV29-1 and TRBJ1-2, with D unresolved. Germline V gives CDR1 SQVTM, CDR2 ANQGSEA. There are 12 residues in the CDR3. V dropped 5 bases and J dropped 2 bases, with 9 bases sitting between them. The whole variable domain, filled in from reference TRBV29-1 and TRBJ1-2, reads SAVISQKPSRDICQRGTSLTIQCQVDSQVTMMFWYRQQPGQSLTLIATANQGSEATYESGFVIDKFPISRPNLTFSTLTVSNMSPEDSSIYLCSVRDGNYGYTFGSGTRLTVV.

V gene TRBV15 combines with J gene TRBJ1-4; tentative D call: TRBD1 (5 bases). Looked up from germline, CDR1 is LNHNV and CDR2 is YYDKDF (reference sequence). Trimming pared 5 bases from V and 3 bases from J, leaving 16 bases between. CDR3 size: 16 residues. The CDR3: CATSPTKGRANEKLFF. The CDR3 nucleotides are TGTGCCACCAGCCCAACGAAGGGCAGGGCTAATGAAAAACTGTTTTTT.

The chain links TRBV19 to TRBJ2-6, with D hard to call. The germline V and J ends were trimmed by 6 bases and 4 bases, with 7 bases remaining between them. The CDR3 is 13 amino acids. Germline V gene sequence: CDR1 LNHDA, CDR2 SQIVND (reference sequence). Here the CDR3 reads CASRSNGANVLTF. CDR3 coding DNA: TGTGCCAGTAGGAGCAACGGGGCCAACGTCCTGACTTTC.

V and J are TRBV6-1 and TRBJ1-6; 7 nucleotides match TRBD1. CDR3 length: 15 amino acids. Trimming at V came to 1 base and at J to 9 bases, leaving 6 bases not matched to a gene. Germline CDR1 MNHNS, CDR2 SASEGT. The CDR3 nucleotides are TGTGCCAGCAGTGAAGAATACAGGGGAGGTTCACCCCTCCACTTT. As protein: CASSEEYRGGSPLHF.

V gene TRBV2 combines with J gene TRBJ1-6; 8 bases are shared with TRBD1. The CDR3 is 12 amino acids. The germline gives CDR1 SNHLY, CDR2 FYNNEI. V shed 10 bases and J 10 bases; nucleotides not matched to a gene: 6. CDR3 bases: TGTGCCATCCAGGACAGGGCGTCACCCCTCCACTTT. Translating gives CAIQDRASPLHF.

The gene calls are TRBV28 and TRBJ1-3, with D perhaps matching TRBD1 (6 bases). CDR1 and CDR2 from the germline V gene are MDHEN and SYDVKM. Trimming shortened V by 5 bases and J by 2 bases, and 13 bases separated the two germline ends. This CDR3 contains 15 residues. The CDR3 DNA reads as TGTGCCAGCAGTGGCAGGGGACGGACTGGAAACACCATATATTTT. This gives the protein CASSGRGRTGNTIYF.

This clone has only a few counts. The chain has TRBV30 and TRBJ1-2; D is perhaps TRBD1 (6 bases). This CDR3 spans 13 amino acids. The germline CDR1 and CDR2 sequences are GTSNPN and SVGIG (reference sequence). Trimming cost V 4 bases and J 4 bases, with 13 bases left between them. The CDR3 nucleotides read TGTGCCTGGACCGGGGGGCGCGGCTATGGCTACACCTTC. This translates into CAWTGGRGYGYTF.

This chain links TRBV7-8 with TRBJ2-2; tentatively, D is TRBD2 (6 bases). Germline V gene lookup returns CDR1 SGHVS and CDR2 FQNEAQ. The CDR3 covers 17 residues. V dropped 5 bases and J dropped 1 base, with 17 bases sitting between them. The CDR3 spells CASSPEGRGLNTGELFF. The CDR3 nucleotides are TGTGCCAGCAGCCCTGAGGGTCGGGGGTTGAACACCGGGGAGCTGTTTTTT.

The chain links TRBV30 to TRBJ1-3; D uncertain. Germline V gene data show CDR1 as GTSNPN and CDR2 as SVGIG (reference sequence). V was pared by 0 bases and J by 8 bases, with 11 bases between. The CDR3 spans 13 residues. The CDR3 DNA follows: TGTGCCTGGAGTGTACCCCCAGTCCACACCATATATTTT. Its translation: CAWSVPPVHTIYF.